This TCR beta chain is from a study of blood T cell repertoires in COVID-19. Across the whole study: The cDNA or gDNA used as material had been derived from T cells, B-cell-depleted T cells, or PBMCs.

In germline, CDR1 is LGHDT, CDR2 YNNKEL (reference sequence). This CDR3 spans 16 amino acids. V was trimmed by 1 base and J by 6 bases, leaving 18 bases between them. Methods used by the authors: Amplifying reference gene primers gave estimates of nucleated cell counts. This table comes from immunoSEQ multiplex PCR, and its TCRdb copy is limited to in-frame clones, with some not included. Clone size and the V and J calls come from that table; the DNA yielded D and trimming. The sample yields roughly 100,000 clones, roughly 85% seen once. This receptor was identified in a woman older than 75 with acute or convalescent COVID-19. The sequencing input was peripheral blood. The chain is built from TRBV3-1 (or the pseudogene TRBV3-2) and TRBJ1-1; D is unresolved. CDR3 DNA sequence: TGTGCCAGCAGCCAAGCCTTGGTGGGCAATGGCCCTGAAGCTTTCTTT. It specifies CASSQALVGNGPEAFF.